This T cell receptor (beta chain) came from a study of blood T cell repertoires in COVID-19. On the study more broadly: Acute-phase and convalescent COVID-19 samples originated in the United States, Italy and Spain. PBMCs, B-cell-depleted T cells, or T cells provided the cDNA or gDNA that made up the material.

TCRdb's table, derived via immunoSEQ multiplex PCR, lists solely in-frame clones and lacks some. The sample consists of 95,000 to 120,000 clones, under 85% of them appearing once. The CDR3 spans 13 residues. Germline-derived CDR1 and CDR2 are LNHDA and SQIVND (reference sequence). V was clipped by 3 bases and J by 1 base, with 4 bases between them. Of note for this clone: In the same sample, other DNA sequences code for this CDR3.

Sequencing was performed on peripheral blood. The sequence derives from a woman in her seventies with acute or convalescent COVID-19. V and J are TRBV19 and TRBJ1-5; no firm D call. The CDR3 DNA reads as TGTGCCAGTAGTATGGGCAGCAATCAGCCCCAGCATTTT. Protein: CASSMGSNQPQHF. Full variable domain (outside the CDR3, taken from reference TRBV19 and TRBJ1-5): DGGITQSPKYLFRKEGQNVTLSCEQNLNHDAMYWYRQDPGQGLRLIYYSQIVNDFQKGDIAEGYSVSREKKESFPLTVTSAQKNPTAFYLCASSMGSNQPQHFGDGTRLSIL.